What follows describes a single T cell receptor beta chain. Its antigen is unknown. The entry originates in a study of OX40 agonist ivuxolimab in advanced cancers. The junction had 8 bases not matched to a gene; V was cut back by 5 bases and J by 5 bases. This CDR3 has 15 residues. Germline V gene lookup returns CDR1 PRHDT and CDR2 FYEKMQ (reference sequence). Study results and limitations: Clonal expansion from baseline to week 6 occurred in both CD4+ and CD8+ T cells.

The method was immunoSEQ multiplex PCR; TCRdb's version includes in-frame clones alone and lacks a portion of them. Among about 84,000 clones listed, roughly 84% were seen once. The V call is TRBV13, the J call TRBJ2-1, with 8 bases fitting TRBD2. The sequencing used CD4+ or CD8+ T cells sorted from blood, collected in a trial of the OX40 agonist ivuxolimab. This TCR derives from an adult with an advanced solid tumor such as melanoma, head and neck, liver or kidney cancer. CDR3 residues: CASSVGGVINNEQFF. The CDR3 DNA is TGTGCCAGCAGCGTCGGGGGGGTTATAAACAATGAGCAGTTCTTC.